The 12 T cell receptor beta chains below all came from one sample that was sequenced in a study of OX40 agonist ivuxolimab in advanced cancers. TCRdb's table, derived via immunoSEQ multiplex PCR, lists solely in-frame clones and lacks some. The sample holds roughly 15,000 clones, around nine tenths seen once. The specimen was CD4+ or CD8+ T cells sorted from blood, collected in a trial of the OX40 agonist ivuxolimab. Receptors originate from an adult with an advanced solid tumor such as melanoma, head and neck, liver or kidney cancer.

The chain is built from TRBV30 and TRBJ2-5; unclear D gene. This CDR3 has 14 residues. Germline V gives CDR1 GTSNPN, CDR2 SVGIG (reference sequence). Trimming removed 0 bases at V and 5 bases at J, with 13 bases between. The CDR3 DNA reads as TGTGCCTGGAGTGTACGTGGGATAGTGGAGACCCAGTACTTC. As protein: CAWSVRGIVETQYF.

This chain connects TRBV6-1 to TRBJ1-5; D perhaps matches TRBD1 (5 bases). The CDR3 extends over 13 amino acids. From germline, CDR1 is MNHNS and CDR2 SASEGT. Trimming removed 7 bases at V and 4 bases at J, with 11 bases between. The CDR3 nucleotides are TGTGCCAGCATGGCCGGGGGGAATCAGCCCCAGCATTTT. As protein: CASMAGGNQPQHF.

V gene TRBV7-2 combines with J gene TRBJ2-3; D unclear. Trimming removed 6 bases at V and 2 bases at J, with 6 bases between. Germline values: CDR1 SGHTA, CDR2 FQGNSA. This CDR3 contains 12 residues. CDR3 in DNA: TGTGCCAGCAGTCTCTACACAGATACGCAGTATTTT. Protein sequence: CASSLYTDTQYF.

The J gene is TRBJ1-5, the V gene TRBV7-2, with D hard to call. The germline V gene encodes CDR1 SGHTA and CDR2 FQGNSA. The CDR3 is made up of 15 amino acids. The V gene lost 5 bases and the J gene lost 5 bases, with 16 bases spanning the gap. This CDR3 is CASSALGGGHQPQHF. DNA for the CDR3: TGTGCCAGCAGCGCGCTAGGAGGCGGGCATCAGCCCCAGCATTTT.

This clone was seen a few times. The chain is built from TRBV7-2 and TRBJ2-3; D remains unclear. The CDR3 consists of 14 residues. CDR1 is SGHTA, CDR2 FQGNSA, per germline. V lost 5 bases to trimming and J lost 3 bases, with 12 bases between them. The CDR3, as DNA: TGTGCCAGCAGCCCCTCTCGGAATACAGATACGCAGTATTTT. Translation: CASSPSRNTDTQYF.

The chain employs TRBV6-4 and TRBJ2-2; D is unclear. The CDR3 is 14 amino acids. The V gene's germline CDR1 is MRHNA and CDR2 SNTAGT. The V end lost 6 bases, the J end lost 5 bases, and 13 bases lay between the germline ends. Here the CDR3 reads CASRDSFKTGELFF. CDR3 nucleotides: TGTGCCAGCAGGGATAGCTTTAAGACCGGGGAGCTGTTTTTT.

The gene calls are TRBV2 and TRBJ1-6; D is ambiguous. CDR1 is SNHLY and CDR2 is FYNNEI in the germline V gene. This CDR3 has 13 residues. Trimming left V 5 bases short and J 3 bases short, with 5 bases between. The CDR3 coding sequence is TGTGCCAGCAGTCTCGACTATAATTCACCCCTCCACTTT. The encoded protein is CASSLDYNSPLHF.

The V call is TRBV7-7, the J call TRBJ2-3; either TRBD1 or TRBD2 may fit D (5 bases each). The CDR3 is made up of 13 amino acids. Germline values: CDR1 SSHAT, CDR2 FNYEAQ (reference sequence). This CDR3 is CASSTDRGDTQYF. In DNA form, the CDR3 reads TGTGCTAGCTCGACAGATCGGGGAGATACGCAGTATTTT.

The V call is TRBV6-1, the J call TRBJ2-5, with 8 nucleotides matching TRBD1. Germline V gives CDR1 MNHNS, CDR2 SASEGT. V was pared by 7 bases and J by 5 bases, with 6 bases of the junction left unmatched. The CDR3 loop spans 13 amino acids. The DNA of the CDR3 is TGTGCCAGCAAGAGACAGGGGCGGGAGACCCAGTACTTC. It codes for CASKRQGRETQYF.

J is TRBJ2-7 and V is TRBV6-1; 8 nucleotides match TRBD1. The length of the CDR3 is 15 residues. Trimming at V came to 4 bases and at J to 5 bases, leaving 10 bases not matched to a gene. Germline values: CDR1 MNHNS, CDR2 SASEGT. The CDR3 loop is CASSAGGPHLDEQYF. In nucleotides, the CDR3 is TGTGCCAGCAGTGCAGGGGGCCCACACCTAGACGAGCAGTACTTC.

The chain joins TRBV7-9 to TRBJ2-5; D call uncertain. The CDR3 spans 14 residues. The germline V gene encodes CDR1 SEHNR and CDR2 FQNEAQ (reference sequence). Trimming removed 3 bases at V and 1 base at J, with 9 bases between. DNA for the CDR3: TGTGCCAGCAGCTTGGGCACAGCCCAAGAGACCCAGTACTTC. Amino acids: CASSLGTAQETQYF.

This clone was seen only a few times. This rearrangement joins TRBV5-8 to TRBJ1-1, with D perhaps matching TRBD1 (5 bases). Per the germline V gene, CDR1 is SGHTS and CDR2 is YDEGEE. This CDR3 comprises 15 residues. Trimming took 1 base from V and 0 from J, leaving 10 bases between them. The CDR3 DNA follows: TGTGCCAGCAGCTTGTCGGGGGTTATGAACACTGAAGCTTTCTTT. The encoded protein is CASSLSGVMNTEAFF.